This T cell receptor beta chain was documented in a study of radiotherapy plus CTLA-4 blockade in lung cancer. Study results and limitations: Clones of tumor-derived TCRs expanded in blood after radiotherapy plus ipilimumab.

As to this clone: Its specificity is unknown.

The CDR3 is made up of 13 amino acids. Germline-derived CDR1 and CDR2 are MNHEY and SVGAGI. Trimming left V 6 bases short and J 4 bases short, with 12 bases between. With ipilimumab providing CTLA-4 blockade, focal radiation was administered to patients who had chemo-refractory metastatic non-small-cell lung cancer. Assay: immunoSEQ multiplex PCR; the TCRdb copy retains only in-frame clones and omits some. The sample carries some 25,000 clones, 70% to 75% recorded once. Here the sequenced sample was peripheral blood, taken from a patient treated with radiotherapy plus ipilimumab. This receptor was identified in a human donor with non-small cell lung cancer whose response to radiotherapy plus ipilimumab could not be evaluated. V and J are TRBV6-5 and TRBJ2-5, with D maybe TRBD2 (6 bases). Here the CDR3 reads CASRLMGGETQYF. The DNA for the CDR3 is TGTGCCAGCAGACTAATGGGGGGAGAGACCCAGTACTTC.